The present entry profiles one TCR beta chain with its context. The antigen is undetermined. The sample originates from a study of OX40 agonist ivuxolimab in advanced cancers. Study results and caveats: Expanded clones tended on average to be more numerous among CD8+ T cells than CD4+. Still undetermined is the antigen specificity of the expanded peripheral T cells. The authors also found low normalized T-cell clonal expansion in some nonresponders.

The repertoire was sequenced with immunoSEQ multiplex PCR; TCRdb's copy has only in-frame clones and lacks some. The sample contains some 98,000 clones, roughly 93% of which appear only once. Germline CDR1 MDHEN, CDR2 SYDVKM. V dropped 6 bases and J dropped 7; count of bases not matched to a gene: 9. The CDR3 has 14 amino acids. The chain employs TRBV28 and TRBJ1-5; 7 bases fit TRBD1. The receptor was isolated from an adult with an advanced solid tumor such as melanoma, head and neck, liver or kidney cancer. Specimen: CD4+ or CD8+ T cells sorted from blood, collected in a trial of the OX40 agonist ivuxolimab. CDR3 DNA: TGTGCCAGCAGATTACCCACAGGGGCCCAGCCCCAGCATTTT. The encoded protein is CASRLPTGAQPQHF.